What follows are 29 T cell receptor beta chains derived from one specimen sequenced in a study of cytomegalovirus exposure and HLA in healthy donors. Use of 60 Vbeta and 13 Jbeta primers characterized the PCR. Sequenced by immunoSEQ multiplex PCR; TCRdb stores in-frame clones only, minus some. The profile shows some 80,000 clones, 78% of them singletons. Input material: PBMCs. The source is a man aged 18 to 35 in good health and CMV-seropositive.

The chain links TRBV6-5 to TRBJ2-7; no clear D gene. CDR3 length: 15 amino acids. CDR1 MNHEY and CDR2 SVGAGI come from the germline V gene. Trimming left V 2 bases short and J 0 bases short, with 11 bases between. CDR3 bases: TGTGCCAGCAGTTACAAACGGGTAGCCTCCTACGAGCAGTACTTC. Its translation: CASSYKRVASYEQYF.

This clone showed up just a few times. The chain has TRBV6-1 and TRBJ2-7, with 10 bases identical to TRBD1. This CDR3 comprises 13 residues. Per the germline V gene, CDR1 is MNHNS and CDR2 is SASEGT. V trimming: 8 bases; J trimming: 9 bases; junction bases outside the gene matches: 10. CDR3 protein: CASRPGQGFVQYF. The CDR3 bases are TGTGCCAGCCGGCCGGGACAGGGGTTTGTGCAGTACTTC.

The rearrangement joins TRBV6-1 to TRBJ2-4, with D possibly matching TRBD2 (5 bases). The germline V gene encodes CDR1 MNHNS and CDR2 SASEGT. V shed 4 bases and J shed 1 base, with 11 bases lying between them. This CDR3 has 15 residues. The CDR3 spells CASSGGPDAKNIQYF. The CDR3 DNA follows: TGTGCCAGCAGTGGCGGGCCCGATGCCAAAAACATTCAGTACTTC.

This rearrangement joins TRBV29-1 to TRBJ1-2, with D maybe TRBD1 (5 bases). The germline gives CDR1 SQVTM, CDR2 ANQGSEA. The CDR3 loop spans 10 amino acids. Trimming pared 3 bases from V and 9 bases from J, leaving 8 bases between. Here the CDR3 reads CSVEGGSYTF. DNA of the CDR3: TGCAGCGTTGAGGGGGGAAGCTACACCTTC.

This clone was counted only a few times. This rearrangement joins TRBV27 to TRBJ1-1; D may be TRBD1 (5 bases). This CDR3 region has 14 residues. Germline CDR1 reads MNHEY; CDR2 reads SMNVEV (reference sequence). V gave up 3 bases and J gave up 2 bases, with 10 bases separating them. The CDR3 DNA follows: TGTGCCAGCAGTTTGGTGCAGGGAAACACTGAAGCTTTCTTT. This gives the protein CASSLVQGNTEAFF.

This chain uses TRBV7-9 with TRBJ2-3, with a weak D call TRBD1 (5 bases). Per germline, CDR1 SEHNR and CDR2 FQNEAQ (reference sequence). The ends were cut back, 1 base at V and 1 base at J, with 9 bases in the middle. The CDR3 runs 15 residues. The CDR3 is CASSLVLGGTDTQYF. The CDR3 coding sequence is TGTGCCAGCAGCTTAGTGCTAGGGGGCACAGATACGCAGTATTTT.

The chain uses TRBV16 and TRBJ1-1; D is unclear. Germline assignment: CDR1 KGHSY and CDR2 FQNENV. This CDR3 region has 16 residues. V lost 0 bases to trimming and J lost 1 base, with 12 bases between them. The CDR3 DNA sequence: TGTGCCAGCAGCCAATCCTCAGGCAGGCGGAACACTGAAGCTTTCTTT. As protein: CASSQSSGRRNTEAFF.

The rearrangement uses TRBV6-5 and TRBJ2-2; 8 nucleotides line up with TRBD2. CDR1 is MNHEY and CDR2 is SVGAGI in the germline V gene. This CDR3 is built from 14 residues. Unmatched junction bases numbered 5, after V lost 7 bases and J lost 4 bases. The CDR3 DNA is TGTGCCAGCACTGGCGGGGGGAGCACCGGGGAGCTGTTTTTT. This encodes CASTGGGSTGELFF.

In nucleotides, the CDR3 is TGTGCCACCAGCAGTCCTAGCGGTAACACCGGGGAGCTGTTTTTT. This codes for CATSSPSGNTGELFF. The rearrangement joins TRBV15 to TRBJ2-2, with TRBD2 identical over 7 bases. This CDR3 has 15 residues. J lost 2 bases, V lost 3 bases, and 3 bases had no gene match. Per germline, CDR1 LNHNV and CDR2 YYDKDF (reference sequence).

Only a few counts were recorded for this clone. The genes are TRBV4-1 and TRBJ2-6; D possibly corresponds to TRBD1 (5 bases). V lost 3 bases and J 2 bases, leaving 11 bases between the germline ends. This CDR3 is built from 16 residues. Germline loops: CDR1 MGHRA, CDR2 YSYEKL. The CDR3 here is CASSHPRVTGANVLTF. DNA for the CDR3: TGCGCCAGCAGCCATCCCAGGGTCACTGGGGCCAACGTCCTGACTTTC.

CDR3 sequence: CASNRDRGHEQYF. CDR3 bases: TGTGCCAGCAACCGGGACAGGGGTCACGAGCAGTACTTC. The rearrangement links TRBV7-3 to TRBJ2-7, with 10 bases identical to TRBD1. V trimming: 7 bases; J trimming: 5 bases; junction bases outside the gene matches: 5. This CDR3 region has 13 residues. In germline, CDR1 is SGHTA, CDR2 FQGTGA.

This chain links TRBV5-1 with TRBJ1-1; D unclear. Germline lookup yields CDR1 SGHRS and CDR2 YFSETQ. Trimming stripped 0 bases from V and 6 bases from J, with 12 bases between. This CDR3 is built from 14 residues. The DNA of the CDR3 is TGCGCCAGCAGCTTGGAAATCTCCCGGGCTGAAGCTTTCTTT. Translating gives CASSLEISRAEAFF.

The genes are TRBV7-9 and TRBJ2-3, with D possibly matching TRBD2 (6 bases). This CDR3 contains 14 residues. Germline values: CDR1 SEHNR, CDR2 FQNEAQ (reference sequence). Deletions cut 1 base from V and 6 bases from J, with 11 bases between. CDR3 bases: TGTGCCAGCAGCTTAGACGGGAGTAAGGATACGCAGTATTTT. Residues: CASSLDGSKDTQYF.

The rearrangement links TRBV29-1 to TRBJ1-2; tentative D call: TRBD1 (5 bases). V was clipped by 6 bases and J by 0 bases, with 17 bases between them. CDR3 length: 15 amino acids. Germline lookup yields CDR1 SQVTM and CDR2 ANQGSEA. The chain's CDR3 is CSVGGWPSTNYGYTF. The CDR3 DNA sequence: TGCAGCGTGGGGGGGTGGCCCTCTACTAACTATGGCTACACCTTC.

This sequence joins TRBV5-6 and TRBJ2-1; 9 bases are shared with TRBD1. CDR3 length: 14 residues. J lost 7 bases, V lost 4 bases, and 6 bases had no gene match. Looked up from germline, CDR1 is SGHDT and CDR2 is YYEEEE. The CDR3, as DNA: TGTGCCAGCAGCCCCGGGGGACAGGGTAATGAGCAGTTCTTC. It is translated as CASSPGGQGNEQFF.

This chain links TRBV28 with TRBJ2-7; weak D call: TRBD1 (6 bases). Trimming stripped 4 bases from V and 5 bases from J, with 15 bases between. Germline V gene data show CDR1 as MDHEN and CDR2 as SYDVKM. The CDR3 has 14 residues. Here the CDR3 DNA reads TGTGCCAGCAGTTCTCAGGGGCAAGGGGACGAGCAGTACTTC. Amino acids: CASSSQGQGDEQYF.

Concerning this clone itself: At one end the junction does not follow the germline gene, possibly because of a read error. The chain carries TRBV7-7 and TRBJ2-7; 7 bases are shared with TRBD2. The CDR3 runs 18 residues. Per the germline V gene, CDR1 is SSHAT and CDR2 is FNYEAQ (reference sequence). In DNA form, the CDR3 reads TGTGCTAGCAGCTTAGAAGTAGTAGGGAGGGTCGGAGCCTACGAGCAGTACTTC. Protein: CASSLEVVGRVGAYEQYF.

This clone showed up just a few times. The chain has TRBV15 and TRBJ2-3; 10 bases fit TRBD1. The V and J ends lost 5 bases and 6 bases, in that order; junction bases with no gene match: 8. Germline V gene sequence: CDR1 LNHNV, CDR2 YYDKDF (reference sequence). This CDR3 region has 15 residues. The CDR3 here is CATSQEGTGVDTQYF. In nucleotides, the CDR3 is TGTGCCACCAGCCAGGAGGGGACAGGGGTGGATACGCAGTATTTT.

This chain connects TRBV4-1 to TRBJ2-1; 8 positions match TRBD2. Germline V gene sequence: CDR1 MGHRA, CDR2 YSYEKL. This CDR3 contains 16 residues. V gave up 2 bases and J gave up 3 bases; unmatched junction bases: 6. CDR3 sequence (DNA): TGCGCCAGCAGCCAACGGGAGGGAGCCGACTACAATGAGCAGTTCTTC. It specifies CASSQREGADYNEQFF.

The chain's CDR3 is CAISSDRGDYEQYF. The CDR3 coding sequence is TGTGCCATCAGCTCGGACAGGGGGGACTACGAGCAGTACTTC. The chain carries TRBV10-3 and TRBJ2-7, with 10 bases fitting TRBD1. Per the germline V gene, CDR1 is ENHRY and CDR2 is SYGVKD. The CDR3 has 14 amino acids. V trimming: 6 bases; J trimming: 3 bases; junction bases outside the gene matches: 5.

The chain joins TRBV30 to TRBJ1-2, with a tentative D call TRBD1 (5 bases). The CDR3 is made up of 14 amino acids. Germline V CDR1 and CDR2: GTSNPN, SVGIG (reference sequence). V was clipped by 4 bases and J by 5 bases, with 17 bases between them. As DNA, the CDR3 is TGTGCCTGGATGGGCTCGGGGGGGAAGTATGGCTACACCTTC. It translates to CAWMGSGGKYGYTF.

This sequence joins TRBV21-1 and TRBJ2-5; TRBD2, the table's D call, was not compared with the DNA. TRBV21-1 is given as a pseudogene. The CDR3 extends over 15 amino acids. The CDR3 DNA reads TGTGCCAGCAGCAGGGAGGAGCTGAGGGAAGAGACCCAGTACTTC. This encodes CASSREELREETQYF.

This sequence joins TRBV4-1 and TRBJ2-3, with TRBD2 matching over 14 bases. The V segment lost 0 bases and the J segment 4 bases; nucleotides outside the gene matches: 3. Germline V gives CDR1 MGHRA, CDR2 YSYEKL. The CDR3 covers 17 residues. The CDR3 is CASSQDRLAGGPDTQYF. CDR3 nucleotides: TGCGCCAGCAGCCAAGATCGACTAGCGGGAGGGCCAGATACGCAGTATTTT.

V and J are TRBV11-2 and TRBJ1-5; no clear D. Per germline, CDR1 SGHAT and CDR2 FQNNGV. V lost 3 bases and J 5 bases, leaving 11 bases between the germline ends. There are 14 residues in the CDR3. CDR3 DNA sequence: TGTGCCAGCAGCTTTACAGCGGGTGATCAGCCCCAGCATTTT. Its protein is CASSFTAGDQPQHF.

The chain employs TRBV5-6 and TRBJ1-2, with 8 positions matching TRBD1. Losses at the gene ends were 4 bases for V and 6 bases for J; bases not matched to a gene: 14. CDR3 length: 16 residues. Germline CDR1 is SGHDT and CDR2 is YYEEEE. CDR3 in amino acids: CASSEFGDRGSHGYTF. The DNA for the CDR3 is TGTGCCAGCAGCGAATTTGGAGACAGGGGATCCCATGGCTACACCTTC. Drawing the rest from reference TRBV5-6 and TRBJ1-2, the complete variable domain is DAGVTQSPTHLIKTRGQQVTLRCSPKSGHDTVSWYQQALGQGPQFIFQYYEEEERQRGNFPDRFSGHQFPNYSSELNVNALLLGDSALYLCASSEFGDRGSHGYTFGSGTRLTVV.

The rearrangement links TRBV9 to TRBJ2-7, with D perhaps TRBD1 (6 bases). CDR3 length equals 11 residues. V dropped 3 bases and J dropped 7 bases, with 8 bases sitting between them. The germline V gene has CDR1 SGDLS and CDR2 YYNGEE. In nucleotides, the CDR3 is TGTGCCAGCAGCGCAGGGGTAGAGCAGTACTTC. This codes for CASSAGVEQYF.

In its sample, this clone was seen once. The V call is TRBV9, the J call TRBJ2-1; the D is unclear. This CDR3 comprises 15 residues. Trimming pared 0 bases from V and 3 bases from J, leaving 10 bases between. Germline-derived CDR1 and CDR2 are SGDLS and YYNGEE. The CDR3 here is CASSVATVSYNEQFF. CDR3 nucleotide sequence: TGTGCCAGCAGCGTAGCTACAGTTAGCTACAATGAGCAGTTCTTC.

This chain joins TRBV4-1 and TRBJ2-7; 13 nucleotides align to TRBD2. Germline loops: CDR1 MGHRA, CDR2 YSYEKL. The CDR3 totals 16 residues. After removal of 2 bases from V and 4 bases from J, the junction contained 5 bases not matched to a gene. CDR3 sequence (DNA): TGCGCCAGCAGCCAAAGGACTAGCGGGAGTCTTTACGAGCAGTACTTC. Translated: CASSQRTSGSLYEQYF.

The chain combines TRBV9 with TRBJ1-4, with TRBD1 matching over 9 bases. Germline trimming cut 2 bases from V and 8 bases from J; bases unmatched to any gene: 4. This CDR3 has 14 residues. In germline, CDR1 is SGDLS, CDR2 YYNGEE. CDR3 in DNA: TGTGCCAGCAGCGTCGGGACAGGGAACGAAAAACTGTTTTTT. It is translated as CASSVGTGNEKLFF.